Listed below are T cell receptor beta chains from one sample, sequenced in a study of monozygotic twins with inflammatory bowel disease. One entry per CDR3 protein, without DNA, is what TCRdb gives after re-calling the 5' RACE reads. This table holds about 210,000 distinct CDR3 sequences. Sequences were obtained from blood. The receptors derive from a human donor with ulcerative colitis or Crohn's disease, or a healthy co-twin of an affected twin (not recorded which). Both conserved end residues are part of each CDR3.

J,V,CDR3
TRBJ1-1,TRBV12-3/TRBV12-4,CASTSSGTENTEAFF
TRBJ1-2,TRBV19,CASSIAGSGYTF
TRBJ2-7,TRBV3-1,CASSQLGGPGEQYF
TRBJ1-2,TRBV12-3/TRBV12-4,CASSPGQAPGGYTF
TRBJ2-3,TRBV24-1,CATSDPGALGTDTQYF
TRBJ2-4,TRBV28,CASSLGENIQYF
TRBJ2-5,TRBV6-1,CATRLSGGWGTQETQYF
TRBJ2-1,TRBV11-2,CASSLRGRGTYNEQFF
TRBJ2-3,TRBV20-1,CSALLRGGMYTQYF
TRBJ2-6,TRBV24-1,CATTDQTGGGKLSGANVLTF
TRBJ1-2,TRBV7-2,CASSRGDGQPYYGYTF
TRBJ2-3,TRBV11-2,CASSLVGVSTDTQYF
TRBJ2-1,TRBV18,CASSPSTFNEQFF
TRBJ2-1,TRBV6-4,CASSEHTGQGYNEQFF
TRBJ2-5,TRBV11-2,CASSRILQETQYF
TRBJ1-1,TRBV19,CASTTRGAGTEAFF
TRBJ1-2,TRBV19,CASSTYGRERDYGYTF
TRBJ2-7,TRBV20-1,CSVQDRSARAYEQYF
TRBJ1-6,TRBV5-1,CASSLASQGASGDSPLHF
TRBJ2-4,TRBV11-1,CASSLLTSGGHRNIQYF
TRBJ1-2,TRBV2,CASGGDYGYTF
TRBJ1-4,TRBV6-5,CASSPNRAEKLFF
TRBJ1-1,TRBV20-1,CSAFRADGKTEAFF
TRBJ1-4,TRBV5-1,CASSQTTGMGEKLFF
TRBJ1-5,TRBV6-1,CASSEGGAGLHF
TRBJ1-2,TRBV11-2,CASSLDSSYGYTF
TRBJ2-5,TRBV6-6,CASSYLDNETQYF
TRBJ2-5,TRBV7-9,CASSLVGTRQETQYF